This passage covers 3 T cell receptor beta chains from one sample sequenced in a study of CD8 T cells in ankylosing spondylitis (dated by TCRdb to 2017 to 2019). The library came from 5' RACE. These reads were obtained on an Illumina HiSeq 2500. TCRdb passed the public sequencing reads through fastp at Q25 and MiXCR, retaining productive beta sequences. Each record represents a unique CDR3 protein, reported with the most common genes and DNA among its rows. The sample has approximately 300,000 distinct CDR3 sequences on record, over 15% of them singletons. The ten top clones hold roughly 8% of the sample. The source material was blood, either unsorted or a sorted T cell fraction (not recorded which). The source is a male donor with ankylosing spondylitis or in good health (not recorded which).

Ten or more counts support this clonotype. This chain links TRBV3-1 with TRBJ2-3; 12 bases line up with TRBD2. The germline CDR1 and CDR2 sequences are LGHDT and YNNKEL (reference sequence). V was pared by 0 bases and J by 5 bases, with 0 bases of the junction left unmatched. The CDR3 consists of 15 residues. This chain's CDR3 is CASSQEGLAGDTQYF. CDR3 sequence (DNA): TGTGCCAGCAGCCAAGAGGGACTAGCGGGAGATACGCAGTATTTT.

This clonotype was recorded a few times. The chain is built from TRBV7-3 and TRBJ1-1, with 7 bases matching TRBD1. Per the germline V gene, CDR1 is SGHTA and CDR2 is FQGTGA. The junction had 10 bases not matched to a gene; V was cut back by 0 bases and J by 3 bases. The CDR3 has 17 residues. The DNA for the CDR3 is TGTGCCAGCAGCTTAACGAGGCCGCCACAGGGGCACACTGAAGCTTTCTTT. This codes for CASSLTRPPQGHTEAFF. The complete variable domain, with remaining parts taken from reference TRBV7-3 and TRBJ1-1, reads GAGVSQTPSNKVTEKGKYVELRCDPISGHTALYWYRQSLGQGPEFLIYFQGTGAADDSGLPNDRFFAVRPEGSVSTLKIQRTERGDSAVYLCASSLTRPPQGHTEAFFGQGTRLTVV.

This clonotype was detected ten times or more. The genes are TRBV10-3 and TRBJ1-5, with D hard to call. With 0 bases removed from V and 3 bases from J, the gap between germline ends came to 9 bases. The CDR3 sequence is 15 residues long. Germline V lookup: CDR1 ENHRY, CDR2 SYGVKD. The CDR3 spells CAISESRGYNQPQHF. CDR3 bases: TGTGCCATCAGTGAGTCGCGGGGTTACAATCAGCCCCAGCATTTT.